This entry lists 3 T cell receptor beta chains sequenced from one sample in a study of blood T cell repertoires in COVID-19. Sequenced by immunoSEQ multiplex PCR; TCRdb stores in-frame clones only, minus some. The data hold under 250,000 clones, with approximately 86% observed a single time. Sample: peripheral blood. These receptors came from a woman in her sixties or seventies who had recovered from COVID-19.

The chain is built from TRBV7-2 and TRBJ2-7; 8 nucleotides line up with TRBD2. The CDR3 length is 17 residues. Unmatched junction bases numbered 18, after V lost 2 bases and J lost 9 bases. Germline V gives CDR1 SGHTA, CDR2 FQGNSA. CDR3 loop: CASSLRFFQRGFDGQYF. DNA of the CDR3: TGTGCCAGCAGCTTAAGGTTTTTTCAGCGGGGGTTCGACGGGCAGTACTTC.

The V call is TRBV2, the J call TRBJ2-3; D is undetermined. CDR1 and CDR2 (germline): SNHLY, FYNNEI. The CDR3 length is 14 residues. The V end lost 3 bases, the J end lost 3 bases, and 10 bases lay between the germline ends. CDR3 amino acids: CASSDLQITDTQYF. The CDR3 region has the DNA TGTGCCAGCAGTGATCTGCAGATAACAGATACGCAGTATTTT.

The J gene is TRBJ1-6, the V gene TRBV7-9; D perhaps matches TRBD1 (6 bases). This CDR3 is built from 13 residues. Trimming removed 1 base from V and 9 bases from J, with 7 bases in between. Per germline, CDR1 SEHNR and CDR2 FQNEAQ (reference sequence). The CDR3 DNA sequence: TGTGCCAGCAGCTTAGAAGGGGGTTCACCCCTCCACTTT. Translating gives CASSLEGGSPLHF.